Following are 11 T cell receptor beta chains from one sample sequenced in a study of T cell clusters in autoimmune cytopenias. Multiplex touch-down PCR amplified TRB using TRB-A and TRB-B pools in one tube. TCRdb derives one entry per CDR3 protein from the multiplex PCR reads, leaving out DNA. This listing includes 2,500 to 3,500 distinct CDR3 sequences. Each sample's input was roughly 230 ng genomic DNA, some 34,000 genome equivalents. Input material: peripheral blood. The source is a human donor with an autoimmune cytopenia or autoimmune hepatitis (not recorded which).

In terms of frequency, this clonotype is medium-sized. J is TRBJ2-7 and V is TRBV27; TCRdb's D call of TRBD1 is untestable without DNA. CDR3 length equals 15 residues. Germline-derived CDR1 and CDR2 are MNHEY and SMNVEV (reference sequence). The chain's CDR3 is CASSLLGTGAYEQYF.

Its frequency marks this clonotype as medium-sized. This sequence joins TRBV11-3 and TRBJ2-6; the TCRdb call, TRBD1, lacks DNA for checking. The length of the CDR3 is 17 residues. CDR1 and CDR2 (germline): SGHNT, YENEEA. CDR3: CASSPLSGATGANVLTF. The full variable domain, its missing parts supplied by reference TRBV11-3 and TRBJ2-6, is EAGVVQSPRYKIIEKKQPVAFWCNPISGHNTLYWYLQNLGQGPELLIRYENEEAVDDSQLPKDRFSAERLKGVDSTLKIQPAELGDSAVYLCASSPLSGATGANVLTFGAGSRLTVL.

The V gene is TRBV12-3 or TRBV12-4, the J gene TRBJ2-2; the TCRdb D gene call, TRBD2, has no DNA to confirm it. The CDR3 totals 14 residues. The CDR3 sequence: CASSLGPNTGELFF.

According to its frequency, this clonotype is medium-sized (0.01 to 0.1%). V is TRBV6-5 and J is TRBJ2-3; absent DNA, TCRdb's TRBD2 call cannot be checked. The CDR3 extends over 15 amino acids. Germline lookup yields CDR1 MNHEY and CDR2 SVGAGI. The CDR3 loop is CASRASGGITDTQYF.

The genes are TRBV6-5 and TRBJ1-1; TCRdb returns TRBD1, unconfirmable since there is no DNA. Germline-derived CDR1 and CDR2 are MNHEY and SVGAGI. The CDR3 length is 16 residues. CDR3 sequence reads: CASSGTWTLNRPEAFF.

Frequency places this clonotype as medium-sized. The rearrangement links TRBV30 to TRBJ2-2; there is no DNA to check the TCRdb D call of TRBD2. Germline CDR1 is GTSNPN and CDR2 is SVGIG (reference sequence). This CDR3 has 14 residues. This chain's CDR3 is CAWSRGADTGELFF. The variable domain in full, with the rest retrieved from reference TRBV30 and TRBJ2-2, is SQTIHQWPATLVQPVGSPLSLECTVEGTSNPNLYWYRQAAGRGLQLLFYSVGIGQISSEVPQNLSASRPQDRQFILSSKKLLLSDSGFYLCAWSRGADTGELFFGEGSRLTVL.

The rearrangement links TRBV29-1 to TRBJ1-4; the TCRdb D gene call, TRBD1, has no DNA to confirm it. Germline V gene lookup returns CDR1 SQVTM and CDR2 ANQGSEA. This CDR3 has 12 amino acids. The CDR3 loop is CSVGQDNEKLFF.

This clonotype shows up as medium-sized by frequency. The chain employs TRBV11-3 and TRBJ2-3; without DNA, the TCRdb call of TRBD2 cannot be checked. Germline CDR1 SGHNT, CDR2 YENEEA. The CDR3 is made up of 15 amino acids. CDR3 residues: CASSATSGGGDTQYF.

This clonotype is identified as medium-sized from frequency. J is TRBJ2-1 and V is TRBV6-1; TCRdb outputs TRBD1, but without DNA this stays unchecked. This CDR3 region has 13 residues. Germline lookup yields CDR1 MNHNS and CDR2 SASEGT. Here the CDR3 reads CASILDRGNEQFF.

This chain connects TRBV29-1 to TRBJ2-7; as DNA is missing, the TRBD2 call by TCRdb cannot be tested. The germline V gene has CDR1 SQVTM and CDR2 ANQGSEA. CDR3 length: 14 residues. CDR3 protein: CSVESGSGAYEQYF.

Frequency places this clonotype as medium-sized (0.01 to 0.1%). This chain uses TRBV6-1 with TRBJ2-5. CDR3 length: 15 residues. Germline V gene data show CDR1 as MNHNS and CDR2 as SASEGT. Here the CDR3 reads CASSEWALYQETQYF.